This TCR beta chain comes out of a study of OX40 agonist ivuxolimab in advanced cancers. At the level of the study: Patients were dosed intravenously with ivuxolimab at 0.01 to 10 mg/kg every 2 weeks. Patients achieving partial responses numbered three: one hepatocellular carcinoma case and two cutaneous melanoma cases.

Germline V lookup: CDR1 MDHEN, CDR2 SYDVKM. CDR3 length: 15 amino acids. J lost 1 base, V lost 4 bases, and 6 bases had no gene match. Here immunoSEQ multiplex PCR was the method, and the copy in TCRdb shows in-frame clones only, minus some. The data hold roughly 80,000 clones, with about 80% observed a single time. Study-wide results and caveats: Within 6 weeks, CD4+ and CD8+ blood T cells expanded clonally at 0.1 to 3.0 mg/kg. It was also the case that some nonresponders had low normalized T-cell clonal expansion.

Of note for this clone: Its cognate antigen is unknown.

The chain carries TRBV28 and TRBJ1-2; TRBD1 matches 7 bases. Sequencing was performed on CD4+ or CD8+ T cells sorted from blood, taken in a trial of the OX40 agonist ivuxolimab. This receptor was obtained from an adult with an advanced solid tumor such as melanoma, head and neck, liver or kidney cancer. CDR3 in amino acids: CASSSPTGLNYGYTF. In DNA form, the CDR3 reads TGTGCCAGCAGTTCCCCGACAGGGCTTAACTATGGCTACACCTTC.